Presented here are 2 T cell receptor beta chains from one specimen sequenced in a study of cytomegalovirus exposure and HLA in healthy donors. The PCR was carried out with 60 Vbeta primers and 13 Jbeta primers. The table came from immunoSEQ multiplex PCR; TCRdb's copy has only in-frame clones and leaves some out. This table holds 120,000 or so clones, over 75% found once. The source material was PBMCs. These receptors originate from a man aged 18-30 years in good health and CMV-seropositive.

V gene TRBV18 combines with J gene TRBJ2-7; TRBD1 aligns across 9 bases. With V trimmed by 3 bases and J by 2 bases, 2 bases remained unmatched. The CDR3 extends over 14 amino acids. CDR1 is KGHSH, CDR2 LQKENI, per germline. The CDR3 reads CASSPRQGAYEQYF. Written as DNA, the CDR3 is TGTGCCAGCTCACCCCGACAGGGGGCCTACGAGCAGTACTTC.

The gene calls are TRBV7-2 and TRBJ1-5; no firm D call. Trimming stripped 1 base from V and 3 bases from J, with 10 bases between. The CDR3 is 15 amino acids. Germline-derived CDR1 and CDR2 are SGHTA and FQGNSA. In DNA, the CDR3 is TGTGCCAGCAGCTTAGGAGGGTCAGTCAATCAGCCCCAGCATTTT. Its translation is CASSLGGSVNQPQHF.